These 26 T cell receptor beta chains share one sample of origin, sequenced in a study of vaccination and CD4 T cells after COVID-19. Indicated treatment: roughly 10-day PBMC culture with coronavirus spike peptide pools or control peptides (ViraFEST assay). Antigen specificity for these receptors is unknown. Oncomine TCR Beta short-read sequencing was applied to DNA from cultured CD4+ T cells. MiXCR was run by TCRdb on the PCR reads, yielding one entry per CDR3 protein. The sample lists some 10,000 distinct CDR3 sequences, about a third seen once, with 8.5% to 10% in the top ten. The sequenced material came from CD4+ T cells from blood, cultured in vitro. These receptors came from a human donor who had recovered from COVID-19.

This clonotype has just a few counts. The chain has TRBV28 and TRBJ1-2, with a possible D match to TRBD1 (6 bases). The CDR3 spans 12 residues. From germline, CDR1 is MDHEN and CDR2 SYDVKM. V lost 5 bases to trimming and J lost 5 bases, with 9 bases between them. The DNA for the CDR3 is TGTGCCAGCAGTCCAGGGGTTTATGGCTACACCTTC. Translation gives CASSPGVYGYTF.

The chain is built from TRBV28 and TRBJ1-5; no clear D. V was cut by 2 bases and J by 3 bases, with 8 bases left in between. The CDR3 has 14 amino acids. Germline V CDR1 and CDR2: MDHEN, SYDVKM. The CDR3 spells CASSLGSDNQPQHF. The CDR3 nucleotides read TGTGCCAGCAGTTTAGGATCTGACAATCAGCCCCAGCATTTT.

J is TRBJ2-5 and V is TRBV20-1; TRBD2 might be the D (5 bases). CDR1 and CDR2 (germline): DFQATT, SNEGSKA (reference sequence). The CDR3 runs to 14 residues. V lost 5 bases and J lost 2, with 15 bases in between. The CDR3 bases are TGCAGTGCTGACGGCCTTAGCGAACAAGAGACCCAGTACTTC. It is translated as CSADGLSEQETQYF.

Within the sample, this clonotype is medium-sized (0.01 to 0.1%). This chain links TRBV7-2 with TRBJ1-2; 8 bases fit TRBD1. The CDR3 totals 14 residues. V lost 2 bases to trimming and J lost 7 bases; unmatched junction nucleotides: 6. CDR1 is SGHTA and CDR2 is FQGNSA in the germline V gene. This chain's CDR3 is CASSLTDRGSGYTF. Here the CDR3 DNA reads TGTGCCAGCAGCTTAACCGACAGGGGAAGTGGCTACACCTTC.

This clonotype was detected a few times. This chain connects TRBV7-3 to TRBJ2-7; no clear D. CDR3 size: 15 residues. Per germline, CDR1 SGHTA and CDR2 FQGTGA. Deletions cut 5 bases from V and 3 bases from J, with 17 bases between. CDR3 DNA: TGTGCCAGCAGCAGACGCCCTGCTGGTTTCTACGAGCAGTACTTC. Its protein product is CASSRRPAGFYEQYF.

This chain connects TRBV5-4 to TRBJ2-1, with D uncertain. CDR3 length equals 13 residues. Trimming took off 3 bases at V and 4 bases at J, with 8 bases between the two ends. Germline CDR1 is SGHNT and CDR2 is YYREEE (reference sequence). The CDR3 spells CASSSDGYNEQFF. In DNA, the CDR3 is TGTGCCAGCAGCTCGGACGGATACAATGAGCAGTTCTTC.

This clonotype turned up a few times. The chain links TRBV20-1 to TRBJ2-3; D is unresolved. The germline V gene encodes CDR1 DFQATT and CDR2 SNEGSKA (reference sequence). This CDR3 comprises 15 residues. Trimming shortened V by 6 bases and J by 3 bases, and 19 bases separated the two germline ends. The CDR3 DNA is TGCAGTGCGGTACCAACGACTCCATCGACAGATACGCAGTATTTT. This codes for CSAVPTTPSTDTQYF.

CDR3 residues: CASSYVTGTGVNNEQFF. DNA for the CDR3: TGTGCCAGCAGTTACGTGACCGGGACAGGGGTCAACAATGAGCAGTTCTTC. V is TRBV6-2 or TRBV6-3 and J is TRBJ2-1; TRBD1 aligns across 10 bases. The CDR3 length is 17 residues. With V trimmed by 2 bases and J by 5 bases, 9 bases remained unmatched. CDR1 MNHEY and CDR2 SVGEGT come from the germline V gene.

This clonotype was detected only a few times. The V gene is TRBV9, the J gene TRBJ2-5; D call uncertain. V lost 0 bases to trimming and J lost 2 bases, with 5 bases between them. This CDR3 is 13 amino acids long. The germline gives CDR1 SGDLS, CDR2 YYNGEE. The CDR3 sequence is CASSVGPQETQYF. The CDR3 DNA is TGTGCCAGCAGCGTAGGACCACAAGAGACCCAGTACTTC.

This clonotype was found a few times. The rearrangement links TRBV4-2 to TRBJ1-5, with 7 bases matching TRBD1. Germline-derived CDR1 and CDR2 are LGHNA and YNFKEQ. This CDR3 has 15 residues. Trimming removed 1 base from V and 6 bases from J; junction bases left unmatched: 6. CDR3 nucleotides: TGTGCCAGCAGCCAAGCCGACAGGGAGGCTCAGCCCCAGCATTTT. Translating it yields CASSQADREAQPQHF.

J is TRBJ2-1 and V is TRBV5-1; 8 bases fit TRBD2. The V gene's germline CDR1 is SGHRS and CDR2 YFSETQ. CDR3 length: 15 residues. Trimming cost V 0 bases and J 4 bases; bases outside gene matches: 3. CDR3 residues: CASSLELAAYNEQFF. CDR3 in DNA: TGCGCCAGCAGCTTGGAACTAGCGGCGTACAATGAGCAGTTCTTC.

The rearrangement links TRBV4-1 to TRBJ1-5; TRBD1 matches at 8 bases. Germline lookup yields CDR1 MGHRA and CDR2 YSYEKL. The CDR3 has 15 residues. V lost 4 bases and J lost 7; bases outside the gene matches: 9. The CDR3 DNA follows: TGCGCCAGCAGCCGAACGCAGGGGGCAGGACAGCCCCAGCATTTT. Translated: CASSRTQGAGQPQHF.

This clonotype has a handful of counts. CDR3 loop: CASSRNGNSNQPQHF. DNA of the CDR3: TGTGCCAGCAGCAGGAACGGGAATAGCAATCAGCCCCAGCATTTT. The V and J genes are TRBV6-1 and TRBJ1-5; D unresolved. The CDR3 loop spans 15 amino acids. Germline CDR1 and CDR2: MNHNS and SASEGT. V lost 6 bases, J lost 0 bases, and 12 bases lay in between.

This clonotype was observed a handful of times. This rearrangement joins TRBV2 to TRBJ2-5; 7 bases agree with TRBD1. The V gene's germline CDR1 is SNHLY and CDR2 FYNNEI. V was clipped by 4 bases and J by 2 bases; unmatched bases: 1. The CDR3 is 13 amino acids. The CDR3 region is CASSGGQQETQYF. In DNA form, the CDR3 reads TGTGCCAGCAGTGGGGGACAGCAAGAGACCCAGTACTTC.

This chain uses TRBV28 with TRBJ1-2; D might be TRBD1 (6 bases). Between the trimmed V and J ends, which lost 8 bases and 7 bases, there was a span of 23 bases. From germline, CDR1 is MDHEN and CDR2 SYDVKM. The CDR3 has 15 residues. The CDR3 protein is CASLGWGGAFGGYTF. The CDR3 bases are TGTGCCAGCCTCGGGTGGGGGGGCGCCTTCGGTGGCTACACCTTC.

Relative to its sample, this clonotype is medium-sized (0.01 to 0.1%). The chain has TRBV27 and TRBJ1-2; D may be TRBD1 (6 bases). CDR1 and CDR2 (germline): MNHEY, SMNVEV (reference sequence). The CDR3 runs to 13 residues. Trimming took 2 bases from V and 6 from J, leaving 10 bases between them. This chain's CDR3 is CASSLLGGDGYTF. The CDR3 DNA reads TGTGCCAGCAGTTTACTAGGGGGAGATGGCTACACCTTC.

This clonotype was detected only a few times. The chain has TRBV7-2 and TRBJ2-5; a possible D gene is TRBD2 (5 bases). V shed 1 base and J shed 4 bases, with 7 bases lying between them. This CDR3 is 13 amino acids long. Germline V gives CDR1 SGHTA, CDR2 FQGNSA. CDR3: CASSLGAVETQYF. CDR3 in DNA: TGTGCCAGCAGCTTAGGAGCGGTAGAGACCCAGTACTTC.

This clonotype was detected a few times. The V call is TRBV25-1, the J call TRBJ2-5, with a possible D match to TRBD1 (5 bases). Trimming stripped 3 bases from V and 2 bases from J, with 13 bases between. The length of the CDR3 is 15 residues. Looked up from germline, CDR1 is MGHDK and CDR2 is SYGVNS. CDR3 DNA: TGTGCCAGCAGTGATGGGGCTATACTACAAGAGACCCAGTACTTC. This encodes CASSDGAILQETQYF.

This clonotype showed up just once. The CDR3 region has the DNA TGCAGTGCTAGAGTGTATCTCGGTGAGCAGTTCTTC. Translating gives CSARVYLGEQFF. The chain couples TRBV20-1 to TRBJ2-1; no reliable D call. V was trimmed by 1 base and J by 9 bases, leaving 10 bases between them. Germline CDR1 and CDR2: DFQATT and SNEGSKA (reference sequence). CDR3 length: 12 amino acids.

By share, this clonotype counts as large. This chain links TRBV20-1 with TRBJ1-1, with D tentatively TRBD1 (5 bases). V shed 1 base and J shed 3 bases, with 9 bases lying between them. This CDR3 has 13 residues. Per germline, CDR1 DFQATT and CDR2 SNEGSKA (reference sequence). The CDR3 protein is CSARVGADTEAFF. The CDR3 bases are TGCAGTGCTAGAGTAGGGGCGGACACTGAAGCTTTCTTT.

This clonotype was counted only a few times. The rearrangement joins TRBV2 to TRBJ1-1; 11 positions agree with TRBD1. V lost 1 base and J lost 3; bases outside the gene matches: 4. Germline CDR1 is SNHLY and CDR2 is FYNNEI. The CDR3 runs 16 residues. CDR3 coding DNA: TGTGCCAGCAGTGAAGGGACAGGGGGCGCGGACACTGAAGCTTTCTTT. Residues: CASSEGTGGADTEAFF. The full variable domain, in which reference TRBV2 and TRBJ1-1 provide the parts outside the CDR3, is EPEVTQTPSHQVTQMGQEVILRCVPISNHLYFYWYRQILGQKVEFLVSFYNNEISEKSEIFDDQFSVERPDGSNFTLKIRSTKLEDSAMYFCASSEGTGGADTEAFFGQGTRLTVV.

The chain is built from TRBV7-3 and TRBJ2-7; TRBD1 matches at 9 bases. With 5 bases clipped from V and 1 base from J, the junction kept 9 bases outside the gene matches. The CDR3 loop spans 16 amino acids. Germline V gene data show CDR1 as SGHTA and CDR2 as FQGTGA. The CDR3 reads CASSPGLGQGSYEQYF. The CDR3 nucleotides read TGTGCCAGCAGCCCCGGTCTGGGACAGGGATCCTACGAGCAGTACTTC.

This clonotype ranks as medium-sized. The chain is built from TRBV2 and TRBJ1-2, with D tentatively TRBD1 (5 bases). Germline CDR1 reads SNHLY; CDR2 reads FYNNEI. This CDR3 has 14 residues. The V and J ends lost 8 bases and 0 bases respectively, with 13 bases between them. The CDR3 reads CASGGGTTNYGYTF. The CDR3 nucleotides read TGTGCCAGCGGGGGGGGAACGACTAACTATGGCTACACCTTC. Looking up the rest from reference TRBV2 and TRBJ1-2 gives the full variable domain: EPEVTQTPSHQVTQMGQEVILRCVPISNHLYFYWYRQILGQKVEFLVSFYNNEISEKSEIFDDQFSVERPDGSNFTLKIRSTKLEDSAMYFCASGGGTTNYGYTFGSGTRLTVV.

V is TRBV19 and J is TRBJ1-1, with a possible D match to TRBD1 (6 bases). This CDR3 region has 14 residues. V was trimmed by 1 base and J by 6 bases, leaving 12 bases between them. Germline-derived CDR1 and CDR2 are LNHDA and SQIVND (reference sequence). In nucleotides, the CDR3 is TGTGCCAGTAGTATAGGGGCAGGGGTCCCTGAAGCTTTCTTT. Translation gives CASSIGAGVPEAFF.

V is TRBV7-9 and J is TRBJ2-3; TRBD2 aligns across 7 bases. The V and J ends lost 5 bases and 0 bases, in that order; junction bases with no gene match: 5. The CDR3 is 15 amino acids. Germline V CDR1 and CDR2: SEHNR, FQNEAQ (reference sequence). CDR3 sequence: CASSRLSGSTDTQYF. For the CDR3, the DNA is TGTGCCAGCAGCCGCCTTAGCGGGAGCACAGATACGCAGTATTTT.

This clonotype was picked up a small number of times. V usage is TRBV20-1 and J usage is TRBJ2-5, with 8 bases matching TRBD2. The ends lost 7 bases at V and 4 bases at J; junction bases unmatched: 5. Per the germline V gene, CDR1 is DFQATT and CDR2 is SNEGSKA (reference sequence). CDR3 size: 12 residues. For the CDR3, the DNA is TGCAGTGTAGCGGGACCTCGAGAGACCCAGTACTTC. Translating gives CSVAGPRETQYF.